Presented here are 18 T cell receptor beta chains from one specimen sequenced in a study of sequential checkpoint blockade in melanoma. Measured with immunoSEQ multiplex PCR; TCRdb has only the in-frame clones, and not every one. This sample carries about 40,000 clones, about nine tenths of them seen once, and the ten largest clones take around 12%. Regarding treatment: randomized to nivolumab then ipilimumab (arm A) or the reverse (arm B). The material sequenced was CD8+ T cells sorted from blood (inferred from file names), taken from a patient given nivolumab and ipilimumab in sequence. Receptors originate from a human donor with melanoma.

The chain combines TRBV9 with TRBJ2-5; the match to TRBD1 covers 9 bases. The CDR3 length is 16 residues. The germline gives CDR1 SGDLS, CDR2 YYNGEE. V was pared by 0 bases and J by 4 bases, with 7 bases of the junction left unmatched. DNA of the CDR3: TGTGCCAGCAGCGTAGGGACAGGGGCAAGTGGAGAGACCCAGTACTTC. The encoded protein is CASSVGTGASGETQYF.

This chain uses TRBV9 with TRBJ2-7, with 11 bases lining up with TRBD2. CDR1 is SGDLS, CDR2 YYNGEE, per germline. The CDR3 is 14 amino acids. Germline trimming cut 4 bases from V and 2 bases from J; bases unmatched to any gene: 2. The CDR3 DNA is TGTGCCAGCAGCTTGGGACTAGCGGCCTACGAGCAGTACTTC. As protein: CASSLGLAAYEQYF.

The gene calls are TRBV2 and TRBJ2-2; tentative D call: TRBD1 (6 bases). Between the trimmed V and J ends, which lost 3 bases and 0 bases, there was a span of 11 bases. This CDR3 contains 16 residues. Germline V gives CDR1 SNHLY, CDR2 FYNNEI. The CDR3 DNA reads TGTGCCAGCAGTGACCAGGGGTCCCCGAACACCGGGGAGCTGTTTTTT. This codes for CASSDQGSPNTGELFF.

The V call is TRBV6-5, the J call TRBJ2-5, with TRBD1 matching over 7 bases. Per germline, CDR1 MNHEY and CDR2 SVGAGI. This CDR3 spans 16 amino acids. V shed 2 bases and J 5 bases; nucleotides not matched to a gene: 11. The CDR3: CASSYGARGSGETQYF. The CDR3 region has the DNA TGTGCCAGCAGTTACGGGGCCAGGGGGTCAGGGGAGACCCAGTACTTC.

J is TRBJ1-5 and V is TRBV27; D ambiguous. Germline V gives CDR1 MNHEY, CDR2 SMNVEV (reference sequence). The germline V and J ends were trimmed by 1 base and 5 bases, with 9 bases remaining between them. The CDR3 is made up of 14 amino acids. The CDR3 loop reads CASSLLAGYQPQHF. The CDR3 DNA reads TGTGCCAGCAGTTTATTGGCGGGGTATCAGCCCCAGCATTTT.

This chain joins TRBV27 and TRBJ2-1; D perhaps matches TRBD1 (5 bases). CDR3 length equals 12 residues. Between the trimmed V and J ends, which lost 4 bases and 7 bases, there was a span of 8 bases. In germline, CDR1 is MNHEY, CDR2 SMNVEV (reference sequence). The CDR3 DNA reads as TGTGCCAGCAGTTCCTCAGGGAATGAGCAGTTCTTC. This gives the protein CASSSSGNEQFF.

A few counts support this clone. This chain links TRBV27 with TRBJ1-2; 10 bases map to TRBD1. The CDR3 is 18 amino acids. The trim removed 3 bases at V and 1 base at J, leaving 11 bases unmatched. Germline lookup yields CDR1 MNHEY and CDR2 SMNVEV (reference sequence). The CDR3 here is CASSFLGTGEMSNYGYTF. CDR3 bases: TGTGCCAGCAGTTTCCTCGGGACAGGGGAGATGAGTAACTATGGCTACACCTTC.

The V and J genes are TRBV2 and TRBJ1-1; 9 bases fit TRBD1. With V trimmed by 0 bases and J by 1 base, 3 bases remained unmatched. The CDR3 is made up of 16 amino acids. Germline CDR1 is SNHLY and CDR2 is FYNNEI. The CDR3 reads CASSEARTGENTEAFF. In DNA form, the CDR3 reads TGTGCCAGCAGTGAAGCGAGGACAGGGGAGAACACTGAAGCTTTCTTT.

This clone was recorded once. The sample holds other DNA sequences that translate to the same CDR3. The chain links TRBV5-1 to TRBJ2-1, with a weak D call TRBD2 (6 bases). The CDR3 runs 15 residues. The V and J ends lost 0 bases and 0 bases respectively, with 7 bases between them. Germline V gene sequence: CDR1 SGHRS, CDR2 YFSETQ. CDR3 in DNA: TGCGCCAGCAGCTTGGCGCGGGGCTCCTACAATGAGCAGTTCTTC. Translation: CASSLARGSYNEQFF.

The V and J genes are TRBV5-1 and TRBJ1-5; possibly TRBD1 for D (5 bases). The CDR3 length is 14 residues. Germline V lookup: CDR1 SGHRS, CDR2 YFSETQ. Trimming took 0 bases from V and 6 from J, leaving 10 bases between them. DNA for the CDR3: TGCGCCAGCAGCTTGGATTGGGGCACTCAGCCCCAGCATTTT. It is translated as CASSLDWGTQPQHF.

The chain recombines TRBV4-1 with TRBJ2-1, with 9 bases that match TRBD1. Germline V gene data show CDR1 as MGHRA and CDR2 as YSYEKL. Trimming took 2 bases from V and 9 from J; bases not matched to a gene: 5. There are 14 residues in the CDR3. This CDR3 is CASSQLTGGLEQFF. The CDR3 nucleotides are TGCGCCAGCAGCCAACTTACAGGGGGCCTTGAGCAGTTCTTC.

The V and J genes are TRBV5-1 and TRBJ2-5; a possible D gene is TRBD2 (5 bases). The germline CDR1 and CDR2 sequences are SGHRS and YFSETQ. The length of the CDR3 is 15 residues. V lost 4 bases, J lost 1 base, and 14 bases lay in between. CDR3 region: CASSDGVASQETQYF. For the CDR3, the DNA is TGCGCCAGCAGCGACGGGGTAGCAAGCCAAGAGACCCAGTACTTC.

The chain joins TRBV9 to TRBJ2-1; unclear D gene. Trimming took off 2 bases at V and 2 bases at J, with 11 bases between the two ends. Germline V CDR1 and CDR2: SGDLS, YYNGEE. CDR3 size: 15 residues. The CDR3 region is CASSVSGLAYNEQFF. DNA of the CDR3: TGTGCCAGCAGCGTCTCCGGGTTAGCCTACAATGAGCAGTTCTTC.

The rearrangement uses TRBV6-5 and TRBJ2-1, with 8 nucleotides matching TRBD2. The trim removed 0 bases at V and 4 bases at J, leaving 5 bases unmatched. In germline, CDR1 is MNHEY, CDR2 SVGAGI. CDR3 length: 16 residues. The CDR3 is CASSYSRSGRYNEQFF. The CDR3 DNA reads TGTGCCAGCAGTTACTCGAGGAGCGGGAGATACAATGAGCAGTTCTTC.

The rearrangement joins TRBV4-3 to TRBJ1-4; perhaps TRBD1 as D (5 bases). Germline V gene lookup returns CDR1 LGHNA and CDR2 YSLEER. V lost 1 base, J lost 11 bases, and 11 bases lay in between. This CDR3 contains 13 residues. CDR3 sequence reads: CASSQGSGGKLFF. The CDR3 DNA reads as TGCGCCAGCAGCCAAGGATCGGGGGGGAAACTGTTTTTT.

The chain employs TRBV4-2 and TRBJ2-7; 9 positions match TRBD2. Germline CDR1 reads LGHNA; CDR2 reads YNFKEQ. After removal of 3 bases from V and 3 bases from J, the junction contained 3 bases not matched to a gene. The CDR3 consists of 14 residues. The CDR3 DNA is TGTGCCAGCAGCCACAATAGCGGGAGCTACGAGCAGTACTTC. Its protein is CASSHNSGSYEQYF.

The chain employs TRBV5-1 and TRBJ2-7; TRBD1 aligns across 8 bases. Looked up from germline, CDR1 is SGHRS and CDR2 is YFSETQ. J was trimmed by 5 bases and V by 4 bases; bases with no gene match: 11. There are 15 residues in the CDR3. The chain's CDR3 is CASSQNDRGHNEQYF. CDR3 nucleotide sequence: TGCGCCAGCAGCCAAAACGACAGGGGTCACAACGAGCAGTACTTC.

The CDR3 is CASSGEDHGTSVSDTQYF. CDR3 sequence (DNA): TGTGCCAGCAGCGGAGAAGACCACGGGACTAGCGTCTCAGATACGCAGTATTTT. The chain has TRBV9 and TRBJ2-3, with 10 bases that match TRBD2. Germline CDR1 SGDLS, CDR2 YYNGEE. The CDR3 totals 18 residues. With V trimmed by 3 bases and J by 4 bases, 14 bases remained unmatched.